These T cell receptor beta chains were read from a single sample in a study of human T cells and chemical hapten exposure. TCRdb ran MiXCR on the RACE reads and lists one entry per CDR3 protein. The sample carries about 180,000 distinct CDR3 sequences, just under 30% recorded once. The material sequenced was whole blood, taken in connection with sensitization to the hapten diphenylcyclopropenone (DPC). These receptors were collected from a woman in her twenties or thirties with alopecia areata. Some clones in this sample may be carry-over from other donors' samples. CDR3s include the opening cysteine and the closing phenylalanine or tryptophan. The D gene is left open where the match is weak. The size field is filled for only some rows; it gives once, few, many or a size class.

clone_size	v_call	d_call	j_call	cdr3_nt	cdr3_aa
-	TRBV20-1	-	TRBJ1-4	TGCAGTGCTAGAGCTGGAACTAATGAAAAACTGTTTTTT	CSARAGTNEKLFF
few	TRBV7-9	TRBD2	TRBJ2-1	TGTGCCAGCAGCGCTCTGGCGGGAGTTTATGAGCAGTTCTTC	CASSALAGVYEQFF
-	TRBV7-9	-	TRBJ1-1	TGTGCCAGCAGCTTAGGGGTTGGAGCCGAGAGGACTGAAGCTTTCTTT	CASSLGVGAERTEAFF
-	TRBV4-2	-	TRBJ2-4	TGTGCCAGCAGCCAAGAGGGAAGCGGACTAGCCAAAAACATTCAGTACTTC	CASSQEGSGLAKNIQYF
few	TRBV9	-	TRBJ2-2	TGTGCCAGCAGCGTCCGTGGAAACACCGGGGAGCTGTTTTTT	CASSVRGNTGELFF
few	TRBV7-2	-	TRBJ2-1	TGTGCCAGCAGCTTAGTTCCGGGCCTTCGTAATGAGCAGTTCTTC	CASSLVPGLRNEQFF
few	TRBV28	-	TRBJ2-5	TGTGCCAGCACCTACGGCACCCAAGAGACCCAGTACTTC	CASTYGTQETQYF
few	TRBV28	-	TRBJ1-4	TGTGCCAGCAGTTTATCACCAGGGTTGCGGGAAAAACTGTTTTTT	CASSLSPGLREKLFF
-	TRBV2	TRBD1	TRBJ2-3	TGTGCCAGCATCCGGGACAGGGGATCCGATACGCAGTATTTT	CASIRDRGSDTQYF
-	TRBV7-2	-	TRBJ2-3	TGTGCCAGCAGCTCCCCAGTTGGTACGCAGTATTTT	CASSSPVGTQYF
-	TRBV2	TRBD2	TRBJ2-1	TGTGCCAGCAGTGAAGCGCTTACTAGCGGGGCCTTCTTC	CASSEALTSGAFF
few	TRBV4-1	-	TRBJ1-5	TGCGCCAGCAGCCAAACAGTGAATAGCAATCAGCCCCAGCATTTT	CASSQTVNSNQPQHF
-	TRBV28	-	TRBJ1-5	TGTGCCAGCAGTTCCGGGGGGCTGGATCAGCCCCAGCATTTT	CASSSGGLDQPQHF
few	TRBV13	-	TRBJ1-6	TGTGCCAGCAGCTCCCGACGGGATAATTCACCCCTCCACTTT	CASSSRRDNSPLHF
few	TRBV7-2	-	TRBJ1-2	TGTGCCAGCAGCCCAGGCGGGCGGGGATCAGGCTATGGCTACACCTTC	CASSPGGRGSGYGYTF
few	TRBV5-1	TRBD1	TRBJ2-2	TGCGCCAGCAGCGCCACAGGGGTCCCCGGGGAGCTGTTTTTT	CASSATGVPGELFF
-	TRBV7-2	-	TRBJ2-1	TGTGCCAGCAGCACGGGGAGCTCCTACAATGAGCAGTTCTTC	CASSTGSSYNEQFF
-	TRBV4-1	-	TRBJ2-7	TGCGCCAGCAGCCAAGAAACAGTGACCTACGAGCAGTACTTC	CASSQETVTYEQYF
-	TRBV4-1	TRBD1	TRBJ2-7	TGCGCCAGCAGCCAAGGGACAGGGACCTCCTACGAGCAGTACTTC	CASSQGTGTSYEQYF
many	TRBV19	TRBD1	TRBJ1-5	TGTGCCAGTAGTATCAGAGGGACAGGTTTTTCGTTGGCCCAGCCCCAGCATTTT	CASSIRGTGFSLAQPQHF
few	TRBV24-1	TRBD1	TRBJ2-1	TGTGCCACCAGTATCCCTGGACAGGGGAACAATGAGCAGTTCTTC	CATSIPGQGNNEQFF
-	TRBV28	-	TRBJ2-7	TGTGCCAGCAGTTTCCTCCCGCAGGGAAAAGACTTC	CASSFLPQGKDF
-	TRBV3-1	TRBD2	TRBJ2-1	TGTGCCAGCAGCCAAGATGGGTGGGCTAGCGGGACGAATGAGCAGTTCTTC	CASSQDGWASGTNEQFF
few	TRBV5-1	TRBD2	TRBJ2-2	TGCGCCAGCAGCTTGGTTCCCACTAGCGGGAGTTCCACCGGGGAGCTGTTTTTT	CASSLVPTSGSSTGELFF
-	TRBV2	-	TRBJ2-1	TGTGCCAGCAGTGGTGGGGAGCGGGTAAAAGGAAATGAGCAGTTCTTC	CASSGGERVKGNEQFF
-	TRBV29-1	TRBD1	TRBJ1-2	TGCAGCGTTGGGGGGGACAGTTATGGCTACACCTTC	CSVGGDSYGYTF
-	TRBV20-1	-	TRBJ2-1	TGCAGTGCTGGGACCTCCTACAATGAGCAGTTCTTC	CSAGTSYNEQFF
few	TRBV28	-	TRBJ2-3	TGTGCCAGCAGTTTACTTCCAGATACGCAGTATTTT	CASSLLPDTQYF
-	TRBV10-3	TRBD1	TRBJ1-5	TGTGCCATCAGTGATACAGGGGCCCCTCAGCCCCAGCATTTT	CAISDTGAPQPQHF
few	TRBV3-1	-	TRBJ1-5	TGTGCCAGCAGCCAAACGCGGGGTCAGCCCCAGCATTTT	CASSQTRGQPQHF
-	TRBV20-1	TRBD2	TRBJ2-3	TGCAGTGCTAGCGGACTAGATAGCACAGATACGCAGTATTTT	CSASGLDSTDTQYF
-	TRBV7-2	-	TRBJ1-1	TGTGCCAGCAGCTTACAGGTAGGAAGGACTGAAGCTTTCTTT	CASSLQVGRTEAFF
-	TRBV15	-	TRBJ1-3	TGTGCCACCAGCAGAGGTTCCTTCTCTGGAAACACCATATATTTT	CATSRGSFSGNTIYF
few	TRBV5-1	-	TRBJ1-2	TGCGCCAGCAGCTTGGAACAGGCCCATGGCTACACCTTC	CASSLEQAHGYTF
-	TRBV20-1	-	TRBJ1-2	TGCAGTGCTCCGGCCGCTAACTATGGCTACACCTTC	CSAPAANYGYTF
few	TRBV28	TRBD1	TRBJ1-2	TGTGCCAGCATTGCCGGGGACAGAGGCTATGGCTACACCTTC	CASIAGDRGYGYTF